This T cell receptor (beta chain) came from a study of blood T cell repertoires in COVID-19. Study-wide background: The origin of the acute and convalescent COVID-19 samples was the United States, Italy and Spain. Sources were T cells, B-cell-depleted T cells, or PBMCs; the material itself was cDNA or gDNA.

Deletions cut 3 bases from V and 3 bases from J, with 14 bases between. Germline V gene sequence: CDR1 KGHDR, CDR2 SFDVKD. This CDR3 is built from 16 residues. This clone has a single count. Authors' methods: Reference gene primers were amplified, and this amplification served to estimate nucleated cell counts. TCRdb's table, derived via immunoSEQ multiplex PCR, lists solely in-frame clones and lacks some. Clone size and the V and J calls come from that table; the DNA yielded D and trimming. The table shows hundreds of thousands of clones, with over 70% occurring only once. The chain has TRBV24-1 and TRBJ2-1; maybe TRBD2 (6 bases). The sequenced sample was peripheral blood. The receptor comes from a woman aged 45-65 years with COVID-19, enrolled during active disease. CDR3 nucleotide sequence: TGTGCCACCAGTGATAGGGCGGGACGCCTCTACAATGAGCAGTTCTTC. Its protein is CATSDRAGRLYNEQFF.